A selection of T cell receptor beta chains follows, all from one sample in a study of OX40 agonist ivuxolimab in advanced cancers. Here immunoSEQ multiplex PCR was the method, and the copy in TCRdb shows in-frame clones only, minus some. The sample contains tens of thousands of clones, over 75% of which appear only once. The sequenced sample was CD4+ or CD8+ T cells sorted from blood, obtained in a trial of the OX40 agonist ivuxolimab. These receptors were obtained from an adult with an advanced solid tumor such as melanoma, head and neck, liver or kidney cancer. CDR3s include the opening cysteine and the closing phenylalanine or tryptophan. A D gene is named only where the DNA matches it firmly. The size entry is marked missing in some rows and otherwise reads once, few, many or a size class.

J | D | V | size | CDR3 | DNA
TRBJ2-3 | . | TRBV15 | . | CATSRDSPSTLSTDTQYF | TGTGCCACCAGCAGAGATTCCCCGAGCACTCTTAGCACAGATACGCAGTATTTT
TRBJ1-4 | . | TRBV18 | . | CASSPLREATNEKLFF | TGTGCCAGCTCACCTTTGCGGGAGGCAACTAATGAAAAACTGTTTTTT
TRBJ2-5 | TRBD2 | TRBV5-1 | few | CASSIGSGGGQETQYF | TGCGCCAGCAGCATAGGTAGCGGGGGGGGTCAAGAGACCCAGTACTTC
TRBJ1-1 | . | TRBV2 | . | CASREITGRGTEAFF | TGTGCCAGCAGAGAGATAACAGGGAGGGGCACTGAAGCTTTCTTT
TRBJ1-6 | TRBD1 | TRBV5-1 | . | CASSLAGGDNSPLHF | TGCGCCAGCAGCTTGGCAGGGGGTGATAACTCACCCCTCCACTTT
TRBJ2-1 | . | TRBV5-4 | . | CASSPAGGGGSYNEQFF | TGTGCCAGCAGCCCGGCTGGGGGGGGCGGCTCCTACAATGAGCAGTTCTTC
TRBJ2-5 | . | TRBV5-1 | . | CASSRLSLGQETQYF | TGCGCCAGCTCCAGACTGTCTCTCGGCCAAGAGACCCAGTACTTC
TRBJ2-7 | TRBD1 | TRBV10-3 | . | CAISEGTGTYEQYF | TGTGCCATCAGTGAGGGGACAGGGACCTACGAGCAGTACTTC
TRBJ2-7 | . | TRBV6-5 | . | CASSSSSYEQYF | TGTGCCAGCAGTTCTAGCTCCTACGAGCAGTACTTC
TRBJ2-1 | . | TRBV7-3 | . | CASSPYFPGHNEQFF | TGTGCCAGCAGCCCGTATTTCCCGGGGCACAATGAGCAGTTCTTC
TRBJ1-5 | . | TRBV10-1 | . | CASSPGAGIDQPQHF | TGCGCCAGCAGCCCCGGGGCAGGAATTGATCAGCCCCAGCATTTT
TRBJ2-3 | . | TRBV5-1 | . | CASSLDAGGTDTQYF | TGCGCCAGCAGCTTGGATGCAGGAGGCACAGATACGCAGTATTTT
TRBJ2-3 | . | TRBV11-3 | . | CASSLGPTDTQYF | TGTGCCAGCAGCTTGGGACCGACAGATACGCAGTATTTT
TRBJ2-7 | . | TRBV11-3 | . | CASSLWRLTYEQYF | TGTGCCAGCAGCTTATGGAGACTCACCTACGAGCAGTACTTC
TRBJ2-2 | . | TRBV19 | . | CASSIRAERELFF | TGTGCCAGTAGTATTAGGGCAGAAAGGGAGCTGTTTTTT
TRBJ1-1 | . | TRBV5-1 | few | CASSSNAGMNTEAFF | TGCGCCAGCAGCTCCAACGCGGGGATGAACACTGAAGCTTTCTTT
TRBJ2-2 | . | TRBV5-4 | . | CASSRGGQRNTGELFF | TGTGCCAGCAGCCGGGGCGGACAGCGAAACACCGGGGAGCTGTTTTTT
TRBJ1-5 | . | TRBV28 | . | CASSLLAGGAYQPQHF | TGTGCCAGCAGTTTATTAGCCGGGGGTGCCTATCAGCCCCAGCATTTT
TRBJ2-2 | . | TRBV11-2 | . | CASSRVRGGSTGELFF | TGTGCCAGCAGCCGGGTGAGAGGGGGTTCCACCGGGGAGCTGTTTTTT
TRBJ1-2 | TRBD1 | TRBV19 | . | CASRDRGRGYGYTF | TGTGCCTCTCGGGACAGGGGGCGCGGCTATGGCTACACCTTC
TRBJ1-2 | . | TRBV2 | . | CASRLYGYTF | TGTGCCAGCCGGTTATATGGCTACACCTTC
TRBJ2-2 | . | TRBV6-5 | . | CASSYGSGTGPGELFF | TGTGCCAGCAGCTACGGGAGCGGGACAGGTCCCGGGGAGCTGTTTTTT
TRBJ2-3 | . | TRBV4-1 | . | CASSQDRGDTQYF | TGCGCCAGCAGCCAAGACAGGGGAGATACGCAGTATTTT
TRBJ2-2 | . | TRBV9 | . | CASSSATNTGELFF | TGTGCCAGCAGCTCCGCGACAAACACCGGGGAGCTGTTTTTT
TRBJ2-2 | . | TRBV6-4 | . | CASSEPNTGELFF | TGTGCCAGCAGTGAGCCGAACACCGGGGAGCTGTTTTTT
TRBJ2-5 | TRBD1 | TRBV2 | . | CAGSRTGIETQYF | TGTGCCGGGTCCCGGACAGGGATAGAGACCCAGTACTTC
TRBJ1-4 | . | TRBV14 | few | CASSQELGEKLFF | TGTGCCAGCAGCCAGGAGCTGGGAGAAAAACTGTTTTTT
TRBJ2-2 | TRBD1 | TRBV29-1 | . | CSAHRGSTGELFF | TGCAGCGCCCACAGGGGTAGCACCGGGGAGCTGTTTTTT
TRBJ2-7 | . | TRBV29-1 | . | CSVDGPGGGEQYF | TGCAGCGTTGACGGGCCAGGGGGAGGCGAGCAGTACTTC
TRBJ2-7 | . | TRBV5-5 | . | CASSRDGYEQYF | TGTGCCAGCAGCCGGGACGGCTACGAGCAGTACTTC
TRBJ1-4 | . | TRBV10-1 | few | CASSLGNEKLFF | TGCGCCAGTTCTCTCGGTAATGAAAAACTGTTTTTT
TRBJ2-7 | TRBD2 | TRBV10-1 | . | CASSQESAGAREQYF | TGCGCCAGCAGTCAGGAATCAGCGGGAGCTAGGGAGCAGTACTTC
TRBJ2-5 | . | TRBV14 | . | CASSQDWGGGVETQYF | TGTGCCAGCAGCCAAGATTGGGGGGGCGGCGTAGAGACCCAGTACTTC
TRBJ1-4 | . | TRBV5-1 | . | CASSGRAGATNEKLFF | TGCGCCAGCTCAGGCAGGGCAGGAGCAACTAATGAAAAACTGTTTTTT
TRBJ2-5 | . | TRBV5-5 | . | CASSLVASGVYQETQYF | TGTGCCAGCAGCTTGGTGGCCAGCGGAGTATACCAAGAGACCCAGTACTTC
TRBJ2-5 | . | TRBV2 | . | CASSDDAETQYF | TGTGCCAGCAGTGATGATGCAGAGACCCAGTACTTC
TRBJ2-3 | TRBD2 | TRBV28 | . | CASSPQTSGITDTQYF | TGTGCCAGCAGTCCTCAGACTAGCGGGATCACAGATACGCAGTATTTT
TRBJ2-7 | TRBD1 | TRBV5-1 | . | CASSGGPGGSDEQYF | TGCGCCAGCAGCGGGGGACCAGGGGGCTCGGACGAGCAGTACTTC
TRBJ1-5 | . | TRBV28 | . | CASSLGPFNQPQHF | TGTGCCAGCAGTTTAGGGCCATTCAATCAGCCCCAGCATTTT
TRBJ1-1 | . | TRBV7-2 | . | CASSAYLGTEAFF | TGTGCCAGCAGCGCCTACCTGGGCACTGAAGCTTTCTTT
TRBJ2-7 | . | TRBV28 | . | CASSFLSRDEQYF | TGTGCCAGCAGTTTTCTTTCCAGGGACGAGCAGTACTTC
TRBJ1-1 | TRBD1 | TRBV19 | . | CASSSGDRGREAFF | TGTGCCAGTAGTAGTGGGGACAGGGGACGTGAAGCTTTCTTT
TRBJ2-3 | . | TRBV5-8 | . | CASSLAWRVTDTQYF | TGTGCCAGCAGCTTGGCCTGGAGGGTCACAGATACGCAGTATTTT
TRBJ1-2 | . | TRBV6-6 | . | CASSQPEDYGYTF | TGTGCCAGCTCCCAACCTGAGGACTATGGCTACACCTTC
TRBJ1-1 | . | TRBV19 | . | CASSIGQNTEAFF | TGTGCCAGTAGTATAGGTCAGAACACTGAAGCTTTCTTT
TRBJ2-5 | TRBD1 | TRBV5-1 | once | CASSPGTAQETQYF | TGCGCCAGCAGCCCAGGGACAGCACAGGAGACCCAGTACTTC
TRBJ2-7 | . | TRBV5-6 | few | CASSLTAAHEQYF | TGTGCCAGCAGCTTGACAGCGGCCCACGAGCAGTACTTC
TRBJ2-2 | . | TRBV28 | once | CASSLFSLGRNTGELFF | TGTGCCAGCAGTTTATTCTCTTTAGGAAGGAACACCGGGGAGCTGTTTTTT
TRBJ2-7 | . | TRBV7-9 | . | CASSFSAGTNTYEQYF | TGTGCCAGCAGCTTCAGCGCGGGGACAAATACCTACGAGCAGTACTTC
TRBJ2-7 | . | TRBV5-5 | . | CASSLEPIMQQYF | TGTGCCAGCAGCTTGGAACCGATTATGCAGCAGTACTTC
TRBJ1-3 | . | TRBV5-1 | . | CASSGGTGPGSGNTIYF | TGCGCCAGCAGCGGGGGGACGGGTCCCGGATCTGGAAACACCATATATTTT
TRBJ1-1 | TRBD1 | TRBV2 | . | CASRGTGYTEAFF | TGTGCCAGCAGGGGGACAGGGTACACTGAAGCTTTCTTT
TRBJ2-5 | . | TRBV5-1 | . | CASSQQGAQETQYF | TGCGCCAGCAGCCAGCAGGGAGCACAAGAGACCCAGTACTTC
TRBJ2-1 | . | TRBV12-2 | . | CASRFGTAYNEQFF | TGTGCAAGTCGCTTCGGGACTGCTTACAATGAGCAGTTCTTC
TRBJ2-3 | . | TRBV11-2 | once | CASSPYMQRSDTQYF | TGTGCCAGCAGCCCTTATATGCAGCGATCAGATACGCAGTATTTT